The rows below give T cell receptor beta chains drawn from one sample of a study of T cells after yellow fever vaccination. TCRdb passed the 5' RACE reads through MiXCR, listing each CDR3 protein once. This table has 150,000 to 200,000 distinct CDR3 sequences, more than 9.5% appearing once. The input for sequencing was CD8+ T cells sorted from PBMCs, taken 15 days after the yellow fever booster vaccination. All receptors derive from a man between 18 and 35 years old who received the YFV17D yellow fever vaccine. Each CDR3 is given without its conserved first and last residue. The order of the fields is J gene, V gene, clone size, CDR3 protein. Clone sizes are given selectively: once, few, many, or a class where the clone is expanded.

TRBJ1-5 | TRBV4-3 | few | ASSQVQGGQPQH
TRBJ2-3 | TRBV9 | NA | ASSSDTSQY
TRBJ1-6 | TRBV4-1 | NA | ASRKTGSYSPLH
TRBJ1-1 | TRBV5-1 | NA | ASSLDRVGLLNTEAF
TRBJ2-3 | TRBV7-9 | many | ASSPGDTDTQY
TRBJ1-4 | TRBV6-1 | NA | ASSYDTGKLF
TRBJ2-7 | TRBV7-9 | NA | ASSLGQIYEQY
TRBJ2-5 | TRBV27 | many | ASSFLGAQETQY
TRBJ1-1 | TRBV7-9 | few | ASSLVPSLNTEAF
TRBJ2-7 | TRBV2 | few | ASRGQISSYEQY
TRBJ1-5 | TRBV4-1 | few | ASSQEWGDGNQPQH
TRBJ2-1 | TRBV9 | NA | ASSVTSEQF
TRBJ2-1 | TRBV20-1 | medium-sized | SALLAGGLSHEQF
TRBJ1-4 | TRBV16 | NA | ASSQSLGQGDEKLF
TRBJ1-2 | TRBV6-6 | few | ASRDSSNYGYT
TRBJ2-1 | TRBV7-6 | NA | ASSFSAGASYNEQF
TRBJ2-1 | TRBV6-5 | NA | ASSYRQGKGEQF
TRBJ2-2 | TRBV3-1 | NA | ASSQVGGTTGELF
TRBJ2-7 | TRBV4-2 | few | ASSQYDSYEQY
TRBJ2-5 | TRBV4-1 | NA | ASSQAGGGRGVN
TRBJ1-2 | TRBV29-1 | many | SVVGGIYGYT
TRBJ2-3 | TRBV5-5 | few | ASSFTAFTGNTQY
TRBJ2-7 | TRBV29-1 | NA | SVGDRGSLSYEQY
TRBJ1-1 | TRBV27 | few | ASSPGVWVTEAF
TRBJ2-3 | TRBV27 | many | ASKGQY
TRBJ2-7 | TRBV10-2 | few | ASSDLEGTEQY
TRBJ2-5 | TRBV20-1 | NA | SARGGVQETQY
TRBJ2-1 | TRBV15 | NA | ATSRDFGQRINEQF
TRBJ1-2 | TRBV6-2/TRBV6-3 | NA | ASSYSRRDRVPGYT
TRBJ2-7 | TRBV6-2/TRBV6-3 | few | ASGLGGGFPYEQY
TRBJ1-1 | TRBV15 | few | ATSRGDTEAF
TRBJ2-1 | TRBV4-3 | NA | VNSQETSGGYNEQF
TRBJ1-6 | TRBV6-5 | NA | ASSYSQGISPLH
TRBJ2-7 | TRBV12-3/TRBV12-4 | few | ASSPTGERVGEQY
TRBJ2-5 | TRBV7-3 | NA | ASSHRQVQETQY
TRBJ1-1 | TRBV10-3 | few | AITPGGGSTEAF
TRBJ1-5 | TRBV20-1 | few | SARRGRIKSNQPQH
TRBJ2-1 | TRBV15 | NA | ATSRDLSGGYNEQF
TRBJ1-2 | TRBV4-1 | NA | ASSQGGSYGYT
TRBJ1-4 | TRBV7-9 | few | ASSHSSGGANEKLF
TRBJ1-2 | TRBV6-5 | few | ASSYSATSGDGYT
TRBJ1-5 | TRBV12-3/TRBV12-4 | NA | ASSLATGLNQPQH
TRBJ2-3 | TRBV27 | NA | ASSSLSSTDTQY
TRBJ2-5 | TRBV4-3 | many | ASSQEGDREWSETQY
TRBJ1-1 | TRBV6-5 | NA | ASSSGQEAF
TRBJ2-2 | TRBV15 | many | ATSRVTGELF
TRBJ2-2 | TRBV11-2 | NA | ASSPEASGPNTGELF